This T cell receptor beta chain was found in a study of T cell responses to AZD1222 COVID-19 vaccine. In its sample, this clone was seen once. Antigen unknown. Produced via immunoSEQ multiplex PCR; TCRdb's table is partial and in-frame only. Of about 120,000 clones listed, roughly nine tenths are singletons. Trimming cost V 3 bases and J 0 bases, with 9 bases left between them. Per germline, CDR1 SQVTM and CDR2 ANQGSEA. The length of the CDR3 is 14 residues. Study-wide results and caveats: In the spike-specific TCR repertoire, nearly half reportedly target unmutated variant regions. The donor cohort was predominantly white British with a female majority, and clonal diversity may have been underestimated.

This clonotype originated in an adult in good health. This specimen consisted of peripheral blood, obtained on day 0 of AZD1222 vaccination. The chain uses TRBV29-1 and TRBJ2-1; the D gene is possibly TRBD1 (5 bases). Here the CDR3 DNA reads TGCAGCGTTGACGGGCAGGGCTCCTACAATGAGCAGTTCTTC. Protein product: CSVDGQGSYNEQFF.